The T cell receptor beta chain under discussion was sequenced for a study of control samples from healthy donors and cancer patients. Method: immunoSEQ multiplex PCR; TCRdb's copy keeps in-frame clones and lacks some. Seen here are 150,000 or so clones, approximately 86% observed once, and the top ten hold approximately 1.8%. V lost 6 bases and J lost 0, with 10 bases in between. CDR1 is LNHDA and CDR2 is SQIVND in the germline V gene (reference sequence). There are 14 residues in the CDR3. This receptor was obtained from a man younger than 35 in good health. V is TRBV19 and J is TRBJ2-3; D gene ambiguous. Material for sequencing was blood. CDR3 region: CASRAGRSTDTQYF. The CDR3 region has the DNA TGTGCCAGTAGGGCCGGCCGCAGCACAGATACGCAGTATTTT.